The source of this T cell receptor beta chain is a study of blood T cell repertoires in COVID-19 (dated by TCRdb to about 2020). Describing the broader study: Samples from collaborators originated in the United States, Italy and Spain and spanned both the acute and convalescent phases of COVID-19. The prospective study material was composed of cDNA or gDNA derived from T cells, B-cell-depleted T cells, or PBMCs. Deeply sampled blood TCRbeta repertoires from subjects exposed to, actively infected with, or recovered from COVID-19 were included in the dataset. The repertoires were released in a freely available public database intended as a resource for research on the immune response to SARS-CoV-2. The samples were drawn from two sources: the first 160 participants of the ongoing ImmuneRACE study, and over 950 subjects contributed by 6 global collaborators. The sample metadata nearly always contained a de-identified subject ID, COVID-19 status, age in years and sex. HLA class I and class II types, where available, came from metadata supplied by the sample provider rather than from assay-based typing. General study outcomes and caveats: The amount of clinical and demographic metadata varied by source and participant and was provided uncurated.

This clone was detected only a few times. It lacks a known antigen. No much larger clone exists at a distance of one base, and base qualities are not known. V is trimmed back by 4 bases and J by 5 bases, and the junction contains 18 bases that no gene match accounts for. From cysteine to phenylalanine, the CDR3 is 19 amino acids long. Only the CDR3 DNA is retained, 57 bases long and in frame from the first base. Via the germline V gene, CDR1 is MNHEY and CDR2 SVGEGT. The immunoSEQ Assay, a bias-controlled multiplex PCR, was used to amplify TCRbeta CDR3 regions from genomic DNA. Under the source paper's analysis protocol: Nucleated cell counts per sample were estimated from amplification of reference gene primers within the assay. To quantify the absolute abundance of each unique TCRbeta CDR3 rearrangement, sequence reads were collapsed and filtered. For each sample, productive Simpson clonality was calculated as the square root of Simpson's diversity index across productive rearrangements. TCRdb holds this immuneACCESS table with in-frame rearrangements only. Some clones are missing; in checked studies, unresolved V genes explain under half, and the rest has no known cause. V, J and clone size were drawn from that table, and D and trimming were deduced from the DNA. The sample yields under 400,000 clones; 70% to 90% were counted once. Around 9.3% of the sample is held by the ten biggest clonotypes.

In Seattle, one collaborating source enrolled patients while the infection was active and tracked those patients longitudinally over the course of disease. The collaborating institutions used their own protocols to collect whole blood in K2EDTA tubes. For TCRbeta analysis, collaborators shipped samples in one of three forms: frozen whole blood, isolated PBMCs, or DNA extracted from either of those sample types. The sequenced sample was peripheral blood. This receptor was taken from a woman in her thirties with COVID-19, enrolled during active disease. The receptor chain draws on TRBV6-2 or TRBV6-3 and TRBJ2-1; a stretch of 9 junction bases matches TRBD2. The nucleotide sequence is TGTGCCAGCAGTTCCGGACAGAATCATTTTAGCGGGAGAAACAATGAGCAGTTCTTC. Its translation is CASSSGQNHFSGRNNEQFF.